Below are 24 T cell receptor gamma chains sequenced from a single sample in a study of γδ T cells in repeated Plasmodium falciparum infection. TCRdb redid the clone calls on the multiplex PCR reads with CATT. Seen here are tens of thousands of gamma-chain clones, 1.4% observed once, and the top ten hold approximately 19%. Flow sorting of PBMC yielded separate Vgamma9/Vdelta2+ and Vdelta2-negative gammadelta T cell populations for bulk repertoire analysis. The sequencing input was gamma-delta T cells from blood. The receptors derive from a pool of human donors (malaria-infected and uninfected, not separated).

This clone has just a few counts. V gene TRGV2 combines with J gene TRGJ1 or TRGJ2. TCRdb is silent on the J gene; assignment here came from matching the DNA to germline. The CDR3 loop spans 13 amino acids. The germline V gene encodes CDR1 EGSNGY and CDR2 YDSYNSKV. The V and J ends lost 2 bases and 7 bases, in that order; junction bases with no gene match: 8. The CDR3 region has the DNA TGTGCCACCTGGGACGACTGGCAATATAAGAAACTCTTT. It specifies CATWDDWQYKKLF.

Concerning this clone: The protein that TCRdb holds for this DNA derives from a much larger clone and differs from the translated DNA at residue 3, which likely indicates a read error; the protein shown here is translated from the DNA. This chain connects TRGV3 to TRGJ1 or TRGJ2. The CDR3 has 13 residues. Germline assignment: CDR1 VTNTFY and CDR2 YDVSTARD (reference sequence). The CDR3 DNA reads as TGTGCCCCCTGGGACTTCAATTATTATAAGAAACTCTTT. Protein sequence: CAPWDFNYYKKLF.

This clone was seen at least ten times. In DNA form, the CDR3 reads TGTGCCACCTGGCCAACTTATTATAAGAAACTCTTT. Amino acids: CATWPTYYKKLF. The chain is built from TRGV4 and TRGJ1 or TRGJ2. Germline V gene sequence: CDR1 EGSTGY, CDR2 YDSYTSSV. The CDR3 loop spans 12 amino acids. With 6 bases clipped from V and 3 bases from J, the junction kept 5 bases outside the gene matches.

On this clone: TCRdb records a much larger clone's protein for this DNA, with a difference at residue 10 that likely arises from a read error; the protein given is the translation of the DNA. The chain links TRGV4 to TRGJ1 or TRGJ2. TCRdb does not report a J gene; here it was assigned by matching the DNA to germline references. The CDR3 contains 21 residues. Germline V gene data show CDR1 as EGSTGY and CDR2 as YDSYTSSV. J was trimmed by 9 bases and V by 0 bases; bases with no gene match: 32. Here the CDR3 reads CATWDGPVSAEGYEATPKKLF. The CDR3 bases are TGTGCCACCTGGGATGGGCCGGTTTCGGCGGAGGGCTACGAGGCAACACCTAAGAAACTCTTT.

This chain links TRGV4 with TRGJ1 or TRGJ2. The J gene, left out of TCRdb, was set here by checking the DNA against germline. CDR3 length equals 14 residues. Trimming cost V 6 bases and J 3 bases; bases outside gene matches: 11. The germline gives CDR1 EGSTGY, CDR2 YDSYTSSV. The CDR3 coding sequence is TGTGCCACCTGGATGTTACCCGTTTATTATAAGAAACTCTTT. Translation: CATWMLPVYYKKLF.

This clone is labeled medium-sized. The same CDR3 also results from other DNA sequences found in this sample. V is TRGV9 and J is TRGJ1 or TRGJ2. The germline gives CDR1 GITISATS, CDR2 ISYDGTV (reference sequence). V trimming: 0 bases; J trimming: 3 bases; junction bases outside the gene matches: 11. This CDR3 is 16 amino acids long. The CDR3 loop reads CALWEVQGVTYYKKLF. For the CDR3, the DNA is TGTGCCTTGTGGGAGGTGCAGGGGGTGACTTATTATAAGAAACTCTTT.

A few counts support this clone. A far more abundant clone sits one base away, making this likely a read error. Different DNA sequences within this sample yield the same CDR3. The J gene is uncalled and the V gene is TRGV9. From germline, CDR1 is GITISATS and CDR2 ISYDGTV (reference sequence). This CDR3 is 13 amino acids long. The CDR3 DNA reads TGTGCCTTGTGGGATTACATTTATTATAAGAAACTTTTT. Translating it yields CALWDYIYYKKLF.

This clone was detected many times. The chain links TRGV2 to TRGJ1 or TRGJ2. Germline CDR1 and CDR2: EGSNGY and YDSYNSKV. CDR3 length: 13 amino acids. V lost 0 bases and J lost 7; bases outside the gene matches: 6. The CDR3 DNA follows: TGTGCCACCTGGGACGGGTCCTGGTATAAGAAACTCTTT. Residues: CATWDGSWYKKLF.

Many counts were recorded for this clone. TCRdb has a much larger clone's protein, which differs at residue 6 from the translation of this DNA, likely because of a read error; what is shown is the protein translated from the DNA. The gene calls are TRGV5 and TRGJP2. TCRdb supplies no J gene; here it was assigned by aligning the nucleotide sequence to germline. V dropped 3 bases and J dropped 6; count of bases not matched to a gene: 7. Germline-derived CDR1 and CDR2 are VINAFY and YDVSNSKD. The CDR3 has 14 residues. CDR3 residues: CATWDGSGDWIKTF. Written as DNA, the CDR3 is TGTGCCACCTGGGACGGGTCGGGTGATTGGATCAAGACGTTT.

Regarding this clone: The protein TCRdb lists belongs to a much larger clone and differs from this DNA's translation at residue 3, which points to a read error; the protein shown is made from the DNA. This chain uses TRGV5 with TRGJ1 or TRGJ2. CDR3 length: 14 amino acids. CDR1 VINAFY and CDR2 YDVSNSKD come from the germline V gene. This CDR3 is CASWDGQNYYKKLF. CDR3 bases: TGTGCCTCCTGGGACGGTCAGAATTATTATAAGAAACTCTTT.

This clone was seen more than once but under ten times. The protein given by TCRdb reflects a much larger clone and differs at residues 7 and 12 from this DNA's translation, likely from a read error; the protein shown is the DNA's translation. The V gene is TRGV4, the J gene TRGJ1 or TRGJ2. TCRdb supplies no J gene; here it was assigned by aligning the nucleotide sequence to germline. The CDR3 is 18 residues long. Germline V gene sequence: CDR1 EGSTGY, CDR2 YDSYTSSV. Trimming at V came to 1 base and at J to 12 bases, leaving 27 bases not matched to a gene. This CDR3 is CATWDGPSCVGWNCVKLF. CDR3 nucleotides: TGTGCCACCTGGGATGGCCCGAGCTGCGTGGGATGGAATTGTGTGAAACTCTTT.

Comment on this clone: The translation of this DNA and the TCRdb protein of a much larger clone differ at residue 3, probably owing to a read error; the protein shown here is translated from the DNA. This chain uses TRGV2 with TRGJ1 or TRGJ2. No J gene is reported in TCRdb; it was inferred here by comparing the DNA with germline. Germline CDR1 EGSNGY, CDR2 YDSYNSKV. There are 14 residues in the CDR3. The CDR3: CAAWDGPYYYKKLF. The CDR3 DNA reads as TGTGCCGCCTGGGACGGGCCCTATTATTATAAGAAACTCTTT.

A note on this clone: Translating this DNA gives a protein that differs at residue 7 from the TCRdb one, which belongs to a much larger clone; a read error is likely, and the protein shown is this translation. CDR3 bases: TGTGCCACCTGGGACGGGCATCAACATCGGGAGAAACTCTTT. This translates into CATWDGHQHREKLF. This chain connects TRGV2 to TRGJ1 or TRGJ2. TCRdb does not report a J gene; here it was assigned by matching the DNA to germline references. Germline V gives CDR1 EGSNGY, CDR2 YDSYNSKV. This CDR3 is built from 14 residues. V shed 0 bases and J 11 bases; nucleotides not matched to a gene: 13.

Details on this clone: The TCRdb protein, from a much larger clone, departs from this DNA's translation at residue 7, likely by read error; the protein shown derives from the DNA. This chain connects TRGV9 to TRGJ1 or TRGJ2. The J gene, absent from TCRdb, was called here by matching the DNA to germline. This CDR3 is 13 amino acids long. CDR1 is GITISATS and CDR2 is ISYDGTV in the germline V gene (reference sequence). CDR3 sequence: CALWAEDYYKKLF. CDR3 nucleotides: TGTGCCTTGTGGGCCGAAGATTATTACAAGAAACTCTTT.

This clone was detected many times. A far more abundant clone sits one base away, making this likely a read error. The identical CDR3 is also encoded by other nucleotide sequences in the sample. The chain carries TRGV9 and TRGJP. There are 17 residues in the CDR3. V shed 1 base and J 11 bases; nucleotides not matched to a gene: 11. CDR1 and CDR2 (germline): GITISATS, ISYDGTV (reference sequence). The CDR3 is CALWEVPTELGKKIKVF. CDR3 DNA: TGTGCCTTGTGGGAGGTCCCAACCGAGCTGGGCAAAAAAATCAAGGTATTT.

About this clone itself: This may arise from a read error, as a much more abundant clone is one base away. No DNA is shown, since the ends of the CDR3 on it are uncertain; the CDR3 is the one TCRdb lists. Called V gene: TRGV3; the J gene was not called. The CDR3 is 31 amino acids long, termini counted. Germline CDR1 reads VTNTFY; CDR2 reads YDVSTARD (reference sequence). Here the CDR3 reads CATWDRRGCRNSLAVEQHLVSQVSIGRIQHF.

Points on this clone: A read error likely explains why the TCRdb protein, taken from a much larger clone, differs from this DNA's translation at residue 10; the protein shown is translated from the DNA. V gene TRGV3 combines with J gene TRGJ1 or TRGJ2. The length of the CDR3 is 12 residues. Per germline, CDR1 VTNTFY and CDR2 YDVSTARD (reference sequence). J was trimmed by 15 bases and V by 0 bases; bases with no gene match: 11. The CDR3 here is CATWDRRMRRLF. DNA of the CDR3: TGTGCCACCTGGGACAGGCGTATGAGGAGACTCTTT.

The table lists this clone with many counts. A far larger clone is just one base off, so this is likely a read error. Additional DNA sequences in this sample encode the identical CDR3. The J gene went uncalled, whereas the V gene is TRGV9. The germline gives CDR1 GITISATS, CDR2 ISYDGTV (reference sequence). The CDR3 is 15 amino acids. CDR3 in DNA: TGTGCCTTGTGGGAGGTGTCCATCCAATATTATAAGAAGCTCTTT. This encodes CALWEVSIQYYKKLF.

This clone came up a few times. The TCRdb protein comes from a much larger clone and disagrees with this DNA's translation at residue 9, likely due to a read error; the protein given here is derived from the DNA. The J gene is TRGJP, the V gene TRGV9. As TCRdb names no J gene, one was assigned here on the basis of a DNA match to germline. The germline CDR1 and CDR2 sequences are GITISATS and ISYDGTV (reference sequence). The CDR3 is 17 amino acids. V was clipped by 4 bases and J by 9 bases; unmatched bases: 12. CDR3: CALWEEVRGLGKKIKVF. DNA of the CDR3: TGTGCCTTGTGGGAAGAGGTTAGAGGGTTGGGCAAAAAAATCAAGGTATTT.

Concerning this clone: The amino acid sequence in TCRdb belongs to a much larger clone and departs from this DNA's translation at residue 2, likely a sequencing read error; the sequence shown is translated from the DNA. The chain couples TRGV9 to TRGJP. TCRdb leaves out the J gene; it was filled in here by matching the DNA to germline. The germline V gene encodes CDR1 GITISATS and CDR2 ISYDGTV (reference sequence). CDR3 size: 17 residues. For the CDR3, the DNA is TGTACCTTGTGGGAGGTCCCGCAAGAGTTGGGCAAAAAAATCAAGGTATTT. This gives the protein CTLWEVPQELGKKIKVF.

This clone was recorded a few times. TCRdb has a much larger clone's protein, which differs at residue 15 from the translation of this DNA, likely because of a read error; what is shown is the protein translated from the DNA. The genes are TRGV8 and TRGJ1 or TRGJ2. The CDR3 consists of 21 residues. With V trimmed by 2 bases and J by 4 bases, 29 bases remained unmatched. Per the germline V gene, CDR1 is VENAVY and CDR2 is YDSYNSRV. This CDR3 is CATWDTRPQGSPCERYYKKLF. The CDR3 coding sequence is TGTGCCACCTGGGATACCCGGCCCCAAGGTTCACCTTGTGAACGCTATTATAAGAAACTCTTT.

The table lists this clone with many counts. The protein held in TCRdb is that of a much larger clone and does not match this DNA's translation at residue 3, likely because of a read error; the protein shown is translated from the DNA. The V and J genes are TRGV4 and TRGJ1 or TRGJ2. CDR3 length: 13 residues. Germline V CDR1 and CDR2: EGSTGY, YDSYTSSV. CDR3 amino acids: CAAWDGHYYKKLF. Written as DNA, the CDR3 is TGTGCCGCCTGGGATGGGCATTATTATAAGAAACTCTTT.

In its sample, this clone was seen a few times. The protein recorded in TCRdb matches a much larger clone and deviates from this DNA's translation at residue 11, suggesting a read error; the protein here is obtained by translating the DNA. CDR3 nucleotides: TGTGCCACCTGGGACAGGCCAGGTAGTTATGAGAAACTCTTT. It codes for CATWDRPGSYEKLF. V usage is TRGV5 and J usage is TRGJ1 or TRGJ2. As TCRdb names no J gene, one was assigned here on the basis of a DNA match to germline. Germline V gives CDR1 VINAFY, CDR2 YDVSNSKD. This CDR3 has 14 amino acids.

This clone was seen ten or more times. A read error likely explains this, since a far larger clone differs by one base. Additional DNA sequences in this sample encode the identical CDR3. In DNA form, the CDR3 reads TGTGCCTTGTGGCAGGTGAGCCGGCAAGAGTTGGGCAAGAAAATCAAGGTATTT. Translation: CALWQVSRQELGKKIKVF. The chain has TRGV9 and TRGJP. TCRdb supplies no J gene; here it was assigned by aligning the nucleotide sequence to germline. Germline loops: CDR1 GITISATS, CDR2 ISYDGTV (reference sequence). This CDR3 spans 18 amino acids.